A single T cell receptor (beta chain) is shown here with its context. TCRdb analysed the 5' RACE reads with MiXCR anew, one entry per CDR3 protein. The sample shows approximately 690,000 distinct CDR3 sequences, around 5.7% of them seen only once. The sample originates from a study of identical twins. CDR3 length: 18 amino acids. Germline V CDR1 and CDR2: MNHEY, SMNVEV (reference sequence). The junction had 11 bases not matched to a gene; V was cut back by 5 bases and J by 0 bases. This rearrangement joins TRBV27 to TRBJ2-4, with TRBD1 matching over 9 bases. Sequenced: naive T cells sorted from blood. This receptor was obtained from a man between 18 and 35 years old in good health. CDR3 DNA: TGTGCCAGCAGTACCACGACAGGGGGTGACGGAGCCAAAAACATTCAGTACTTC. It yields the protein CASSTTTGGDGAKNIQYF.